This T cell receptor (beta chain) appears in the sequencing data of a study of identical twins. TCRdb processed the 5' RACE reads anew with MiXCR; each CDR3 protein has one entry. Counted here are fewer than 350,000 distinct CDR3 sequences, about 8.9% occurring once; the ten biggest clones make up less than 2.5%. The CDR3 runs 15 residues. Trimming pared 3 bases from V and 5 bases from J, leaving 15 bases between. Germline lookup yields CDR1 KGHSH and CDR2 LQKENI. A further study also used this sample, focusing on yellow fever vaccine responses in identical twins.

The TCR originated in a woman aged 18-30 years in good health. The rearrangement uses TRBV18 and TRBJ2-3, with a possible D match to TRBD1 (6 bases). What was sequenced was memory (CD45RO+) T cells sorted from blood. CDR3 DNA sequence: TGTGCCAGCTCACCCCAGGGGACCCGCGAAGATACGCAGTATTTT. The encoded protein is CASSPQGTREDTQYF. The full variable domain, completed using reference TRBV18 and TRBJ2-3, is NAGVMQNPRHLVRRRGQEARLRCSPMKGHSHVYWYRQLPEEGLKFMVYLQKENIIDESGMPKERFSAEFPKEGPSILRIQQVVRGDSAAYFCASSPQGTREDTQYFGPGTRLTVL.